Here is one TCR beta chain with its context. Its antigen remains unidentified. Each patient experienced a relapse that followed autologous stem cell transplantation, and brentuximab vedotin exposure varied. Patients had relapsed/refractory classical Hodgkin lymphoma with complete response, partial response or progressive disease as best response. These data originate in a study of PD-1 blockade in classical Hodgkin lymphoma. The overall study: Intravenous delivery of nivolumab at 3 mg/kg to patients occurred every 2 weeks.

Generated by immunoSEQ multiplex PCR, the TCRdb table keeps only in-frame clones and is missing some. The sample carries tens of thousands of clones, approximately 82% recorded once. Per germline, CDR1 SGDLS and CDR2 YYNGEE. Trimming took off 3 bases at V and 4 bases at J, with 11 bases between the two ends. CDR3 length: 15 amino acids. Study-level results: At baseline, newly diagnosed patients reportedly showed less TCR diversity than healthy donors. Unlike CD8+ TCR diversity, which did not rise significantly by C4D1, CD4+ TCR diversity did.

The clonotype originates from a human donor with classical Hodgkin lymphoma. The rearrangement joins TRBV9 to TRBJ2-6, with D perhaps matching TRBD1 or TRBD2 (6 bases each). The sequencing used peripheral blood mononuclear cells (PBMCs), collected before the second cycle of nivolumab. The CDR3 sequence: CASSGTGRGANVLTF. The CDR3 nucleotides are TGTGCCAGCAGCGGCACAGGGAGGGGGGCCAACGTCCTGACTTTC.